This TCR beta chain was captured in a study of cytomegalovirus exposure and HLA in healthy donors. Of note for this clone: Its antigen remains unknown.

PCR used 60 Vbeta primers and 13 Jbeta primers. The data were produced by immunoSEQ multiplex PCR, yet TCRdb's version contains in-frame clones alone and is incomplete. Its table lists approximately 76,000 clones. Regarding the study as a whole: Immune exposure data for these donors was limited to CMV serostatus. Later, TCR association rates were found to vary by HLA locus, highest for DRB1 and lowest for HLA-C.

The ends were cut back, 1 base at V and 8 bases at J, with 5 bases in the middle. This CDR3 spans 12 amino acids. Germline CDR1 MDHEN, CDR2 SYDVKM. The rearrangement links TRBV28 to TRBJ1-4; no clear D gene. The sequencing sample was made of PBMCs. The receptor was derived from a young man in good health and CMV-seropositive. In nucleotides, the CDR3 is TGTGCCAGCAGTTTATATCTGGAAAAACTGTTTTTT. It encodes CASSLYLEKLFF. Filled out from reference TRBV28 and TRBJ1-4, the complete variable domain reads DVKVTQSSRYLVKRTGEKVFLECVQDMDHENMFWYRQDPGLGLRLIYFSYDVKMKEKGDIPEGYSVSREKKERFSLILESASTNQTSMYLCASSLYLEKLFFGSGTQLSVL.